Here is one T cell receptor (beta chain) with its context. Its antigen is as yet unknown. The sample belongs to a study of shared clonotypes between healthy human individuals. Study-level points and caveats: Between a handful of donors, naive CD4 clonotypes were shared at a level of about 5%.

V shed 4 bases, J shed 3 bases, and the junction held 8 bases outside the gene matches. This CDR3 is 16 amino acids long. The V gene's germline CDR1 is MNHNS and CDR2 SASEGT. Genomic DNA (from each subset) was split evenly across several immunoSEQ plates. Libraries were prepared by immunoSEQ multiplex PCR; TCRdb keeps only in-frame clonotypes and omits some of them. Here the sample spans almost 750,000 clones, over 55% being singletons. The source material was memory CD4+ T cells sorted from blood. The subset: CD45RA-negative fraction. The J gene is TRBJ1-5, the V gene TRBV6-1, with 8 bases lining up with TRBD1. The sequence came from a woman aged 30 to 39 in good health. The CDR3 bases are TGTGCCAGCAGTGCCTCCGACAGGGGCGACAATCAGCCCCAGCATTTT. Its protein is CASSASDRGDNQPQHF.